This record covers a single T cell receptor beta chain. What it binds is not known. This CDR3 region has 15 residues. V shed 3 bases, J shed 2 bases, and the junction held 7 bases outside the gene matches. Per the germline V gene, CDR1 is SGDLS and CDR2 is YYNGEE. Clones were sequenced by immunoSEQ multiplex PCR, and TCRdb holds only the in-frame ones, with some missing. The sample contains a few thousand clones, roughly 85% of which appear only once. These data are taken from a study of immune evolution from preneoplasia to lung adenocarcinoma. Whole-study findings and limits: KRAS-mutant nodules had the highest T cell clonality. Later-stage lesions appeared to have more T cells, more diversity, less clonality.

The chain combines TRBV9 with TRBJ2-5, with 7 bases identical to TRBD1. Sequencing was done on a sample of FFPE invasive lung adenocarcinoma tissue. The TCR was taken from a person aged 50-59 years with lung adenocarcinoma. CDR3 sequence: CASSALQGYQETQYF. DNA of the CDR3: TGTGCCAGCAGCGCATTACAGGGGTATCAAGAGACCCAGTACTTC.